The entry that follows covers one T cell receptor beta chain sequence. Its antigen is still unknown. The naive CD8 fraction comprised CD45RO-negative cells positively selected for CCR7 and excluded terminally differentiated effector memory CD45RA+ cells. These data originate in a study of shared clonotypes between healthy human individuals. Across the whole study: CD4 naive cells filled three plates per donor, CD4 memory three, CD8 naive two and CD8 memory one.

General study findings and limits: It was only blood that was sampled, and tissue repertoires likely differ.

The CDR3 spans 10 residues. V dropped 8 bases and J dropped 8 bases, with 10 bases sitting between them. Germline V gene sequence: CDR1 SGHTA, CDR2 FQGNSA. Once extracted for a subset, genomic DNA was divided evenly among several immunoSEQ plates. The data were produced by immunoSEQ multiplex PCR, yet TCRdb's version contains in-frame clones alone and is incomplete. The sample records about 2.1 million clones, around 95% being singletons. This chain uses TRBV7-2 with TRBJ2-7, with D maybe TRBD2 (6 bases). The origin of this receptor is a man younger than 35 in good health. Some clones in this sample may be carry-over from other donors' samples. What was sequenced was naive CD8+ T cells from PBMCs. CDR3 amino acids: CASGSGQQYF. CDR3 in DNA: TGTGCCAGCGGGAGCGGGCAGCAGTACTTC.